Listed here is a single TCR beta chain. This sample stems from a study of CD8 T cells in Susac syndrome. The authors reverse transcribed roughly 0.5 to 1 ug RNA with random hexamers. Multiplex immunoSEQ PCR targeted 54 Vbeta and 13 Jbeta TCR beta segments. TCRdb passed the immunoSEQ multiplex PCR reads through MiXCR, listing each CDR3 protein once. The sample carries 150,000 to 200,000 distinct CDR3 sequences, approximately 93% recorded once. CD8+ and CD4+ T cells from blood underwent TCR beta sequencing. The multiple sclerosis control group was made up of treatment-naive patients with stable or active relapsing-remitting disease. TEMRA cells were FACS-enriched, while CD8+ and CD4+ T cells were negatively isolated. CDR1 MNHEY and CDR2 SVGEGT come from the germline V gene. There are 11 residues in the CDR3. V was shortened by 8 bases and J by 7 bases, with 9 bases between the two germline ends.

The chain joins TRBV6-2 or TRBV6-3 to TRBJ2-1; no clear D. Sequencing was done on a sample of CD4+ T cells from PBMCs. This receptor was obtained from a human donor with multiple sclerosis. The DNA for the CDR3 is TGTGCCAGCGGGCCGTGGAATGAGCAGTTCTTC. Encoded protein: CASGPWNEQFF.